The 21 T cell receptor beta chains listed next were all sequenced from one sample in a study of OX40 agonist ivuxolimab in advanced cancers. Measured with immunoSEQ multiplex PCR; TCRdb has only the in-frame clones, and not every one. This sample has about 42,000 clones, with roughly 84% found just once. The sample in question was CD4+ or CD8+ T cells sorted from blood, obtained in a trial of the OX40 agonist ivuxolimab. The receptor source for this set is an adult with an advanced solid tumor such as melanoma, head and neck, liver or kidney cancer.

The J gene is TRBJ1-4, the V gene TRBV5-4; D not resolved. CDR3 length equals 15 residues. With 0 bases removed from V and 1 base from J, the gap between germline ends came to 7 bases. Germline V gene lookup returns CDR1 SGHNT and CDR2 YYREEE (reference sequence). The CDR3 region is CASSLEAGTNEKLFF. The CDR3 DNA follows: TGTGCCAGCAGCTTGGAGGCAGGAACTAATGAAAAACTGTTTTTT.

This clone was counted between two and nine times. The chain uses TRBV2 and TRBJ2-2; D is possibly TRBD2 (5 bases). Per the germline V gene, CDR1 is SNHLY and CDR2 is FYNNEI. There are 16 residues in the CDR3. Deletions cut 1 base from V and 6 bases from J, with 15 bases between. The CDR3 loop is CASSEGWGALAGELFF. The CDR3 DNA follows: TGTGCCAGCAGTGAAGGATGGGGAGCACTGGCCGGGGAGCTGTTTTTT.

V and J are TRBV6-5 and TRBJ2-5, with D tentatively TRBD2 (5 bases). The CDR3 loop spans 13 amino acids. Trimming took off 4 bases at V and 3 bases at J, with 9 bases between the two ends. Looked up from germline, CDR1 is MNHEY and CDR2 is SVGAGI. The CDR3 sequence is CASSSVLEETQYF. CDR3 DNA sequence: TGTGCCAGCAGTTCCGTACTAGAAGAGACCCAGTACTTC.

This sequence joins TRBV6-5 and TRBJ2-3; 10 bases match TRBD1. Losses at the gene ends were 6 bases for V and 5 bases for J; bases not matched to a gene: 8. Germline V CDR1 and CDR2: MNHEY, SVGAGI. The CDR3 is made up of 15 amino acids. The CDR3 here is CASSLGTGVGDTQYF. CDR3 bases: TGTGCCAGCAGCCTCGGGACAGGGGTAGGAGATACGCAGTATTTT.

This clone was seen only a few times. V and J are TRBV6-6 and TRBJ2-7, with 7 bases that match TRBD1. Trimming removed 5 bases from V and 2 bases from J; junction bases left unmatched: 9. The CDR3 sequence is 15 residues long. Germline V gene lookup returns CDR1 MNHNY and CDR2 SVGAGI (reference sequence). For the CDR3, the DNA is TGTGCCAGCAGTACCCTTGAAGGGGGCACCTACGAGCAGTACTTC. Amino acids: CASSTLEGGTYEQYF.

By share of the sample, this clone is medium-sized. This chain uses TRBV28 with TRBJ2-1; D is uncertain. Trimming took 9 bases from V and 8 from J, leaving 14 bases between them. CDR1 is MDHEN and CDR2 is SYDVKM in the germline V gene. This CDR3 has 12 amino acids. As DNA, the CDR3 is TGTGCCAGTTCTGGGTCTGGAGATGAGCAGTTCTTC. This codes for CASSGSGDEQFF.

The genes are TRBV19 and TRBJ2-1; D is possibly TRBD1 (6 bases). Germline CDR1 reads LNHDA; CDR2 reads SQIVND (reference sequence). CDR3 size: 12 residues. Trimming pared 6 bases from V and 7 bases from J, leaving 10 bases between. The CDR3 loop is CASRQGGNEQFF. For the CDR3, the DNA is TGTGCCAGTAGACAGGGTGGGAATGAGCAGTTCTTC.

This rearrangement joins TRBV7-6 to TRBJ1-2, with 7 bases fitting TRBD1. This CDR3 is built from 16 residues. The V gene end was trimmed by 5 bases and the J gene end by 5 bases; junction bases not matched to a gene: 14. CDR1 SGHVS and CDR2 FNYEAQ come from the germline V gene. The CDR3 nucleotides read TGTGCCAGCAGCCCCCGACCGGGACAGCAAATTTATGGCTACACCTTC. It is translated as CASSPRPGQQIYGYTF.

The CDR3 bases are TGTGCCAGCAGCCCACCCGGTGTGGGGACCTACAATGAGCAGTTCTTC. Translated: CASSPPGVGTYNEQFF. This chain uses TRBV9 with TRBJ2-1, with D hard to call. CDR3 length equals 16 residues. Trimming shortened V by 4 bases and J by 2 bases, and 16 bases separated the two germline ends. Germline loops: CDR1 SGDLS, CDR2 YYNGEE.

The rearrangement links TRBV27 to TRBJ1-2; 7 bases are shared with TRBD1. The CDR3 covers 13 residues. After removal of 8 bases from V and 3 bases from J, the junction contained 6 bases not matched to a gene. CDR1 and CDR2 (germline): MNHEY, SMNVEV (reference sequence). The CDR3 DNA follows: TGTGCCAGCGGCCGACAGGGCGACTATGGCTACACCTTC. Translating it yields CASGRQGDYGYTF.

This clone was recorded only once. The CDR3 protein is CASSRGGEQFF. As DNA, the CDR3 is TGTGCCAGTAGTCGAGGGGGTGAGCAGTTCTTC. This sequence joins TRBV19 and TRBJ2-1; weak D call: TRBD1 (6 bases). The germline gives CDR1 LNHDA, CDR2 SQIVND (reference sequence). There are 11 residues in the CDR3. V was cut by 5 bases and J by 9 bases, with 8 bases left in between.

The rearrangement uses TRBV6-1 and TRBJ2-1; 7 bases are shared with TRBD1. CDR3 length: 15 residues. Germline values: CDR1 MNHNS, CDR2 SASEGT. The V segment lost 4 bases and the J segment 2 bases; nucleotides outside the gene matches: 5. The CDR3 region is CASSVRDRAYNEQFF. CDR3 nucleotide sequence: TGTGCCAGCAGTGTCCGGGACAGAGCCTACAATGAGCAGTTCTTC.

J is TRBJ2-5 and V is TRBV7-3; tentative D call: TRBD2 (5 bases). This CDR3 spans 13 amino acids. V shed 5 bases and J shed 4 bases, with 11 bases lying between them. Per germline, CDR1 SGHTA and CDR2 FQGTGA. CDR3 amino acids: CASSPAAGETQYF. The CDR3 nucleotides read TGTGCCAGCAGCCCCGCCGCGGGAGAGACCCAGTACTTC.

The CDR3 DNA sequence: TGTGCCAGCAGCTTCACTCACCTCTTCAGGGGCGGCACAGATACGCAGTATTTT. Translating gives CASSFTHLFRGGTDTQYF. V usage is TRBV13 and J usage is TRBJ2-3; D may be TRBD1 (6 bases). Trimming shortened V by 3 bases and J by 1 base, and 20 bases separated the two germline ends. Germline lookup yields CDR1 PRHDT and CDR2 FYEKMQ (reference sequence). The CDR3 is made up of 18 amino acids.

This clone occurred a few times. The chain links TRBV14 to TRBJ1-6; D is ambiguous. This CDR3 contains 12 residues. Trimming cost V 2 bases and J 8 bases, with 4 bases left between them. Germline CDR1 is SGHDN and CDR2 is FVKESK. In DNA form, the CDR3 reads TGTGCCAGCAGCCAATGGGATTCACCCCTCCACTTT. Protein sequence: CASSQWDSPLHF.

The V gene is TRBV7-2, the J gene TRBJ2-7; the match to TRBD1 covers 7 bases. The CDR3 spans 12 residues. The germline CDR1 and CDR2 sequences are SGHTA and FQGNSA. Trimming cost V 5 bases and J 5 bases; bases outside gene matches: 3. CDR3 in DNA: TGTGCCAGCAGCACCGGGACAGACGAGCAGTACTTC. Encoded protein: CASSTGTDEQYF.

The chain couples TRBV11-3 to TRBJ2-7, with unresolved D. The length of the CDR3 is 15 residues. V was pared by 5 bases and J by 1 base, with 15 bases between. Germline CDR1 and CDR2: SGHNT and YENEEA. This chain's CDR3 is CASSPGRGVSYEQYF. For the CDR3, the DNA is TGTGCCAGCAGCCCCGGGCGTGGGGTATCCTACGAGCAGTACTTC.

The DNA for the CDR3 is TGTGCCAGCAGTCCCGGACAGCGACAGTTCTTC. Protein sequence: CASSPGQRQFF. The chain has TRBV27 and TRBJ2-1; D possibly corresponds to TRBD1 (6 bases). Trimming removed 5 bases from V and 13 bases from J, with 12 bases in between. Germline V CDR1 and CDR2: MNHEY, SMNVEV (reference sequence). The CDR3 length is 11 residues.

The chain carries TRBV6-1 and TRBJ2-7; D unclear. The CDR3 covers 12 residues. The germline CDR1 and CDR2 sequences are MNHNS and SASEGT. The germline V and J ends were trimmed by 5 bases and 4 bases, with 9 bases remaining between them. The CDR3 sequence is CASSLWSYEQYF. In DNA, the CDR3 is TGTGCCAGCAGTCTTTGGAGTTACGAGCAGTACTTC.

Only one count was recorded for this clone. V gene TRBV7-9 combines with J gene TRBJ2-1, with unresolved D. The germline gives CDR1 SEHNR, CDR2 FQNEAQ (reference sequence). Trimming pared 5 bases from V and 10 bases from J, leaving 15 bases between. The CDR3 length is 13 residues. The DNA of the CDR3 is TGTGCCAGCAGCGCGCCTACGGTAGTCGAGCAGTTCTTC. This codes for CASSAPTVVEQFF. The full variable domain, rest sourced from reference TRBV7-9 and TRBJ2-1, is DTGVSQNPRHKITKRGQNVTFRCDPISEHNRLYWYRQTLGQGPEFLTYFQNEAQLEKSRLLSDRFSAERPKGSFSTLEIQRTEQGDSAMYLCASSAPTVVEQFFGPGTRLTVL.

The CDR3 DNA follows: TGCAGCGTTGTCCCTACGAGCTCCTACGAGCAGTACTTC. As protein: CSVVPTSSYEQYF. The chain carries TRBV29-1 and TRBJ2-7; no firm D call. This CDR3 has 13 residues. CDR1 is SQVTM and CDR2 is ANQGSEA in the germline V gene. The V and J ends lost 4 bases and 0 bases respectively, with 10 bases between them.